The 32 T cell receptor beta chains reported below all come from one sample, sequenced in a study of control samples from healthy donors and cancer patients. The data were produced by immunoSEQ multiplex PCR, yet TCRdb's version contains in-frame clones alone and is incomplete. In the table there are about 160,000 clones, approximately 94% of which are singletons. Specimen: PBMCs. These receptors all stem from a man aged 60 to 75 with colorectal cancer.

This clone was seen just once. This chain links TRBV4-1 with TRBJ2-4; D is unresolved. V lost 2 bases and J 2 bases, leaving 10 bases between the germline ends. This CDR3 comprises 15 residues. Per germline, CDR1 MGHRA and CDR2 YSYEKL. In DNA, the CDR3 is TGCGCCAGCAGCCAAAGTCCGCTTTCCAAAAACATTCAGTACTTC. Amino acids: CASSQSPLSKNIQYF.

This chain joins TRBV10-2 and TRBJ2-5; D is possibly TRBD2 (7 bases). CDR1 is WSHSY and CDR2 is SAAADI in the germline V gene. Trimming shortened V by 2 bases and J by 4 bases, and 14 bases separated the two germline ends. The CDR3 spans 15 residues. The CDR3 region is CASSEDQGRGETQYF. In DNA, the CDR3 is TGCGCCAGCAGTGAGGATCAGGGGAGGGGAGAGACCCAGTACTTC.

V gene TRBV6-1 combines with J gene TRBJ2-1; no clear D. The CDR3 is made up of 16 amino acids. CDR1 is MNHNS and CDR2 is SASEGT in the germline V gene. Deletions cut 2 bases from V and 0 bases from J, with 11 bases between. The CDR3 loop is CASSESDATSYNEQFF. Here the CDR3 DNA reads TGTGCCAGCAGTGAAAGTGACGCCACCTCCTACAATGAGCAGTTCTTC.

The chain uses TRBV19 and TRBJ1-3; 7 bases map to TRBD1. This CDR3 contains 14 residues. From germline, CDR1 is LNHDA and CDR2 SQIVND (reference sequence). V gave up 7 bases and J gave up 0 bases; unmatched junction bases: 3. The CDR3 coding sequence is TGTGCCAGTACTCGGGACAGCTCTGGAAACACCATATATTTT. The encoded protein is CASTRDSSGNTIYF. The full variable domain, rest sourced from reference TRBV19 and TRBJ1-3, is DGGITQSPKYLFRKEGQNVTLSCEQNLNHDAMYWYRQDPGQGLRLIYYSQIVNDFQKGDIAEGYSVSREKKESFPLTVTSAQKNPTAFYLCASTRDSSGNTIYFGEGSWLTVV.

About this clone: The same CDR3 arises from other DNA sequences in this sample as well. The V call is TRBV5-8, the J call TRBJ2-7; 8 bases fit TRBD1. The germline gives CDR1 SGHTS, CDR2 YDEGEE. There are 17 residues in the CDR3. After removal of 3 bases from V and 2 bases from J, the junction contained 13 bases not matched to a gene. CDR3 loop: CASSSQTGTGSPYEQYF. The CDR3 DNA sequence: TGTGCCAGCAGCTCACAAACCGGGACAGGCAGTCCCTACGAGCAGTACTTC. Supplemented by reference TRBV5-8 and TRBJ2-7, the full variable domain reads EAGVTQSPTHLIKTRGQQATLRCSPISGHTSVYWYQQALGLGLQFLLWYDEGEERNRGNFPPRFSGRQFPNYSSELNVNALELEDSALYLCASSSQTGTGSPYEQYFGPGTRLTVT.

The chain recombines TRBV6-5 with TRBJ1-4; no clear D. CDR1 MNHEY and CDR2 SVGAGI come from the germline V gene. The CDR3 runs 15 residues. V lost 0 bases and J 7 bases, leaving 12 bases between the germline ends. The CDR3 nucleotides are TGTGCCAGCAGTTACTCTTTGAGATTGGGTGAAAAACTGTTTTTT. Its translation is CASSYSLRLGEKLFF.

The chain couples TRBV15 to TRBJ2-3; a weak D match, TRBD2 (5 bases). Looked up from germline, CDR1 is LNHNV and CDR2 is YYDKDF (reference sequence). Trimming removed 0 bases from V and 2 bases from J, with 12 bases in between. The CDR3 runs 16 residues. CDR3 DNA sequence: TGTGCCACCAGCAGAGATCGAGGGCAGACCACAGATACGCAGTATTTT. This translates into CATSRDRGQTTDTQYF. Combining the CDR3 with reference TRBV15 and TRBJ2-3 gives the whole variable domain DAMVIQNPRYQVTQFGKPVTLSCSQTLNHNVMYWYQQKSSQAPKLLFHYYDKDFNNEADTPDNFQSRRPNTSFCFLDIRSPGLGDTAMYLCATSRDRGQTTDTQYFGPGTRLTVL.

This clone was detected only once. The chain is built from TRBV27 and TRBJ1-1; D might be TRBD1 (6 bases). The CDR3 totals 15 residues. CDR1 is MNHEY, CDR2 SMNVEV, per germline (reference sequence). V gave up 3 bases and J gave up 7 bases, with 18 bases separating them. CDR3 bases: TGTGCCAGCAGTTTTCAACAGGGTCCTCGGAGTGAAGCTTTCTTT. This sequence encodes CASSFQQGPRSEAFF.

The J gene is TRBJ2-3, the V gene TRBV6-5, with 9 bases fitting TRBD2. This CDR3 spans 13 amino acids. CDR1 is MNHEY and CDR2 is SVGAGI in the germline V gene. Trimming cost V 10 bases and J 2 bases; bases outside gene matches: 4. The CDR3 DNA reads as TGTGCCACTCTAGCGGGGAACACAGATACGCAGTATTTT. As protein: CATLAGNTDTQYF.

The chain's CDR3 is CATGSASLTGELFF. In DNA, the CDR3 is TGTGCCACCGGTAGCGCTTCACTTACCGGGGAGCTGTTTTTT. This chain uses TRBV19 with TRBJ2-2, with D possibly matching TRBD2 (5 bases). This CDR3 spans 14 amino acids. The germline V and J ends were trimmed by 10 bases and 5 bases, with 17 bases remaining between them. CDR1 and CDR2 (germline): LNHDA, SQIVND (reference sequence).

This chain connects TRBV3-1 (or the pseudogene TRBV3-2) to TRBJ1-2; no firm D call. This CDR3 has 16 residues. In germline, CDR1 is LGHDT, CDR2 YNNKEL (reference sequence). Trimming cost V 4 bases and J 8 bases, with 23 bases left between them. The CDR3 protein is CASSPSFGELMEGYTF. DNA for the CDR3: TGTGCCAGCAGCCCAAGTTTCGGGGAATTAATGGAGGGCTACACCTTC.

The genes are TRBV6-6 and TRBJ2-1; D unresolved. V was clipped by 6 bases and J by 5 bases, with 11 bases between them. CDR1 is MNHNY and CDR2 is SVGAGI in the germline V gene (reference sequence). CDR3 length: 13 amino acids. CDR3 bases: TGTGCCAGCAGGACACTACCCAACAATGAGCAGTTCTTC. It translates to CASRTLPNNEQFF.

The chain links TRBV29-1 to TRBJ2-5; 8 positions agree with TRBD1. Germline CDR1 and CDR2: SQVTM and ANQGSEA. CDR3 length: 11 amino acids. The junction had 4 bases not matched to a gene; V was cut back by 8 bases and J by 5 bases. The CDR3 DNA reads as TGCAGCTCGAGACAGGGGGAGACCCAGTACTTC. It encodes CSSRQGETQYF.

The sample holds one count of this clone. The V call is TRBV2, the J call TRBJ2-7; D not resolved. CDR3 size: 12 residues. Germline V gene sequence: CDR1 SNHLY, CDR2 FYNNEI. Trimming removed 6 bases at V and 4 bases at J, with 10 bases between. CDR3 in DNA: TGTGCCAGCAGGATAAGTTCTTACGAGCAGTACTTC. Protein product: CASRISSYEQYF.

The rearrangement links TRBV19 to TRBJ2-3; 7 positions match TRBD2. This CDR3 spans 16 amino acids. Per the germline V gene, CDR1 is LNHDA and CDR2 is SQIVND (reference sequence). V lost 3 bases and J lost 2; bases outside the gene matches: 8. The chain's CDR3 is CASSIGAGLSTDTQYF. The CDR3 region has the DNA TGTGCCAGTAGTATTGGAGCGGGGCTCTCCACAGATACGCAGTATTTT.

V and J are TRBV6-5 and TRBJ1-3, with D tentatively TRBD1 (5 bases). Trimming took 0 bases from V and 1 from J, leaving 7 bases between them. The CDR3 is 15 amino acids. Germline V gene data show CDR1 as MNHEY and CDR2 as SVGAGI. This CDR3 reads CASSYSRGSGNTIYF. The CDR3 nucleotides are TGTGCCAGCAGTTACTCCCGGGGGTCTGGAAACACCATATATTTT.

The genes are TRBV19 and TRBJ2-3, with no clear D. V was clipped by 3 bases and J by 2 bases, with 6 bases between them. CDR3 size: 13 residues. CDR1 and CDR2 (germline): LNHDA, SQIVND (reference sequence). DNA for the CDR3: TGTGCCAGTAGTATCCGAGTCACAGATACGCAGTATTTT. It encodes CASSIRVTDTQYF.

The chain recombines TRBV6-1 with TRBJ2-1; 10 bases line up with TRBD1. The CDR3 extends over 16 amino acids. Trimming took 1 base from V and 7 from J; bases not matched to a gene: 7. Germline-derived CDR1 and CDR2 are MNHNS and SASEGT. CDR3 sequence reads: CASSEGTGGYGNEQFF. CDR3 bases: TGTGCCAGCAGTGAAGGGACAGGGGGGTACGGGAATGAGCAGTTCTTC.

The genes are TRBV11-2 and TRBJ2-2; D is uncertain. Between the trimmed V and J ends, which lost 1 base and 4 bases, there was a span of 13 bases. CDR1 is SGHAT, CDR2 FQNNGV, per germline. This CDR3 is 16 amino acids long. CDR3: CASSLAADASTGELFF. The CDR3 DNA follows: TGTGCCAGCAGCTTAGCGGCGGATGCGAGCACCGGGGAGCTGTTTTTT.

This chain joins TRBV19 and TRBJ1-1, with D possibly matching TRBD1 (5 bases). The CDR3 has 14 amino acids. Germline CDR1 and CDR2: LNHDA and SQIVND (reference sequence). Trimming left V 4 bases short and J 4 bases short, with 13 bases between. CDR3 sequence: CASSKRGGGTEAFF. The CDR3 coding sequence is TGTGCCAGTAGTAAGCGGGGCGGGGGCACTGAAGCTTTCTTT.

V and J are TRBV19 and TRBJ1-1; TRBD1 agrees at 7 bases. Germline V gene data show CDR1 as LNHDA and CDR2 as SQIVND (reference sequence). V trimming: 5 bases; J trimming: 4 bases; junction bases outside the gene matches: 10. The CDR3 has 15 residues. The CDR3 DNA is TGTGCCAGTAGTCCCACGGCAGGGGGGGGCACTGAAGCTTTCTTT. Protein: CASSPTAGGGTEAFF.

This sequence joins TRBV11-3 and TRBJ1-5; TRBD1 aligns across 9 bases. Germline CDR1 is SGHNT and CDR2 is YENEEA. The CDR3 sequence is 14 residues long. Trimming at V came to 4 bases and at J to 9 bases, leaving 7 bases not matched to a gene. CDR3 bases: TGTGCCAGCAGCTCCGACAGGGGGGGAAGGCCCCAGCATTTT. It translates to CASSSDRGGRPQHF.

CDR3 nucleotide sequence: TGTGCCAGCAGTTATCGGGGTGTAGCTGAAGCTTTCTTT. Amino acids: CASSYRGVAEAFF. The chain combines TRBV28 with TRBJ1-1; no firm D call. The CDR3 runs 13 residues. The V gene's germline CDR1 is MDHEN and CDR2 SYDVKM. V was trimmed by 4 bases and J by 6 bases, leaving 12 bases between them.

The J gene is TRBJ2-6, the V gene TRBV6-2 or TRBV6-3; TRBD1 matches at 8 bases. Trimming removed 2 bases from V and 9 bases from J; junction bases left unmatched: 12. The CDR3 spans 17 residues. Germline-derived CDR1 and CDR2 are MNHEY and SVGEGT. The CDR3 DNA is TGTGCCAGCAGTTACCCCTCGGACAGGGTATCGGGCAACGTCCTGACTTTC. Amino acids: CASSYPSDRVSGNVLTF.

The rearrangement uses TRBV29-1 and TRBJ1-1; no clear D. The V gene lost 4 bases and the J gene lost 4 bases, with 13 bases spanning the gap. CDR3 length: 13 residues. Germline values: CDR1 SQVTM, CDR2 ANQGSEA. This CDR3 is CSVAGDWGTEAFF. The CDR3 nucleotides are TGCAGCGTTGCCGGGGATTGGGGCACTGAAGCTTTCTTT. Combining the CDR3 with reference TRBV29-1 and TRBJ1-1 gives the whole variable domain SAVISQKPSRDICQRGTSLTIQCQVDSQVTMMFWYRQQPGQSLTLIATANQGSEATYESGFVIDKFPISRPNLTFSTLTVSNMSPEDSSIYLCSVAGDWGTEAFFGQGTRLTVV.

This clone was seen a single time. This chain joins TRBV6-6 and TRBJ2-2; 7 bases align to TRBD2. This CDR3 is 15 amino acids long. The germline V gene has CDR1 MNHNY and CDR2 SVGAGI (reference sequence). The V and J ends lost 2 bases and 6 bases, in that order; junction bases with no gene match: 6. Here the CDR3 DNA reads TGTGCCAGCAGTTACCGGGCGGGGGAGGCCGGGGAGCTGTTTTTT. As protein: CASSYRAGEAGELFF.

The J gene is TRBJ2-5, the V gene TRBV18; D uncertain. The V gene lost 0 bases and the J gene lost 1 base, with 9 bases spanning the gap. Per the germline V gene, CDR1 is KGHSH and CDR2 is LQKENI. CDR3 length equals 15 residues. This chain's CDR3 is CASSPPSELQETQYF. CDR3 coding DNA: TGTGCCAGCTCACCACCGTCGGAGCTCCAAGAGACCCAGTACTTC. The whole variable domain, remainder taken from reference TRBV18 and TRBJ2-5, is NAGVMQNPRHLVRRRGQEARLRCSPMKGHSHVYWYRQLPEEGLKFMVYLQKENIIDESGMPKERFSAEFPKEGPSILRIQQVVRGDSAAYFCASSPPSELQETQYFGPGTRLLVL.

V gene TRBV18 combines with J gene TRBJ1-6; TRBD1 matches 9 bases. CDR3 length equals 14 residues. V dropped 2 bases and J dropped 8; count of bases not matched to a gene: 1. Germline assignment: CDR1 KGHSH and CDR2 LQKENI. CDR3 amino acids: CASSPRDRDSPLHF. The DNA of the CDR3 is TGTGCCAGCTCACCAAGGGACAGGGATTCACCCCTCCACTTT. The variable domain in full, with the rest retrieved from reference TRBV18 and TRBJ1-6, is NAGVMQNPRHLVRRRGQEARLRCSPMKGHSHVYWYRQLPEEGLKFMVYLQKENIIDESGMPKERFSAEFPKEGPSILRIQQVVRGDSAAYFCASSPRDRDSPLHFGNGTRLTVT.

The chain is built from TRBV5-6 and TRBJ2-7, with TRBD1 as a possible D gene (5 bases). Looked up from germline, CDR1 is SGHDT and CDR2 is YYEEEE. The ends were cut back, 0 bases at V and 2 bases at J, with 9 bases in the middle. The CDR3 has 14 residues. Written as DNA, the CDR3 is TGTGCCAGCAGCTTGGTAACAGGTACCTACGAGCAGTACTTC. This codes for CASSLVTGTYEQYF.

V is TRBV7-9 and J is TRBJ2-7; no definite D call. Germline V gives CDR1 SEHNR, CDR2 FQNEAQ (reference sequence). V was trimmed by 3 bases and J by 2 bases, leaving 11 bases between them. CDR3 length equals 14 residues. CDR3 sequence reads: CASSLQGGTYEQYF. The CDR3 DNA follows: TGTGCCAGCAGCTTGCAAGGTGGAACCTACGAGCAGTACTTC. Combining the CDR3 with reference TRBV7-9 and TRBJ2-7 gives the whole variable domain DTGVSQNPRHKITKRGQNVTFRCDPISEHNRLYWYRQTLGQGPEFLTYFQNEAQLEKSRLLSDRFSAERPKGSFSTLEIQRTEQGDSAMYLCASSLQGGTYEQYFGPGTRLTVT.

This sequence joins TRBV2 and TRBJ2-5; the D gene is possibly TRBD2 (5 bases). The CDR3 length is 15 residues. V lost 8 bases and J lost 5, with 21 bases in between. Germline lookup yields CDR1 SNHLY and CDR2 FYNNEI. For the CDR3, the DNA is TGTGCCAGCTCGGTCCCCAGCAGCGGCGGGGAGACCCAGTACTTC. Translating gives CASSVPSSGGETQYF.

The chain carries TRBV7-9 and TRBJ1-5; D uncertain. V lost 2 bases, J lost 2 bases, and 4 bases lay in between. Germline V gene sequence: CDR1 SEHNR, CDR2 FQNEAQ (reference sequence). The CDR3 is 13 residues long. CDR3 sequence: CASSLRGNQPQHF. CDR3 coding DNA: TGTGCCAGCAGCTTAAGAGGCAATCAGCCCCAGCATTTT.